Below, 23 T cell receptor beta chains from the same sample are listed, as sequenced in a study of T cell repertoires in cytomegalovirus infection. TCRdb called the reads again in MiXCR, with one record for every CDR3 protein. This table holds 200,000 to 250,000 distinct CDR3 sequences, around 40% found once. Their antigens are not known. This sample comprised CD8+ T cells from cultured PBMCs, obtained from culture after CMV antigen stimulation. The receptor source for this set is a human donor in good health (CMV status not recorded). Some clones in this sample may be carry-over from other donors' samples.

The chain uses TRBV5-4 and TRBJ2-1; 7 nucleotides align to TRBD2. The V and J ends lost 2 bases and 4 bases, in that order; junction bases with no gene match: 6. Germline values: CDR1 SGHNT, CDR2 YYREEE (reference sequence). CDR3 size: 15 residues. The CDR3 reads CASSLKREVYNEQFF. As DNA, the CDR3 is TGTGCCAGCAGCTTAAAACGGGAGGTTTACAATGAGCAGTTCTTC. Using reference TRBV5-4 and TRBJ2-1 for the parts outside the CDR3, the full variable domain is ETGVTQSPTHLIKTRGQQVTLRCSSQSGHNTVSWYQQALGQGPQFIFQYYREEENGRGNFPPRFSGLQFPNYSSELNVNALELDDSALYLCASSLKREVYNEQFFGPGTRLTVL.

The rearrangement uses TRBV2 and TRBJ2-3, with 8 nucleotides matching TRBD2. After removal of 7 bases from V and 9 bases from J, the junction contained 12 bases not matched to a gene. The CDR3 consists of 14 residues. Germline assignment: CDR1 SNHLY and CDR2 FYNNEI. CDR3 bases: TGTGCCAGCAAGGGGAGAGCGGGAGTGGACACGCAGTATTTT. Translation gives CASKGRAGVDTQYF.

This clonotype was recorded a few times. The CDR3 DNA reads as TGTGCCAGCACCCCAAAGGACCTACAGTTCTTC. Amino acids: CASTPKDLQFF. The chain has TRBV7-9 and TRBJ2-1, with D hard to call. CDR1 is SEHNR, CDR2 FQNEAQ, per germline (reference sequence). There are 11 residues in the CDR3. Trimming took 7 bases from V and 13 from J, leaving 14 bases between them.

In its sample, this clonotype was seen a few times. The V gene is TRBV12-3 or TRBV12-4, the J gene TRBJ1-6, with a weak D call TRBD1 (5 bases). Trimming left V 4 bases short and J 13 bases short, with 11 bases between. CDR3 size: 12 residues. CDR3 sequence: CASSYSGEPLHF. The CDR3 DNA reads as TGTGCCAGCAGTTATTCGGGGGAGCCCCTCCACTTT.

V and J are TRBV12-5 and TRBJ1-1, with TRBD1 as a possible D gene (6 bases). The CDR3 contains 13 residues. Trimming pared 6 bases from V and 5 bases from J, leaving 13 bases between. The germline V gene has CDR1 LGHNT and CDR2 FRNRAP. The CDR3 region has the DNA TGTGCTAGTGGCTACGGACAGATGACTGAAGCTTTCTTT. It yields the protein CASGYGQMTEAFF. Combining the CDR3 with reference TRBV12-5 and TRBJ1-1 gives the whole variable domain DARVTQTPRHKVTEMGQEVTMRCQPILGHNTVFWYRQTMMQGLELLAYFRNRAPLDDSGMPKDRFSAEMPDATLATLKIQPSEPRDSAVYFCASGYGQMTEAFFGQGTRLTVV.

V is TRBV6-1 and J is TRBJ2-7; D call uncertain. Germline values: CDR1 MNHNS, CDR2 SASEGT. The V and J ends lost 2 bases and 3 bases respectively, with 8 bases between them. The CDR3 has 13 residues. This chain's CDR3 is CASSESRSYEQYF. CDR3 bases: TGTGCCAGCAGTGAATCCCGGAGCTACGAGCAGTACTTC.

The chain has TRBV2 and TRBJ2-1; 7 positions agree with TRBD2. The CDR3 spans 17 residues. After removal of 1 base from V and 6 bases from J, the junction contained 12 bases not matched to a gene. Per germline, CDR1 SNHLY and CDR2 FYNNEI. The CDR3 spells CASSEVLGGPGTNEQFF. The DNA for the CDR3 is TGTGCCAGCAGTGAAGTGCTGGGAGGGCCGGGTACCAATGAGCAGTTCTTC. Full variable domain (outside the CDR3, taken from reference TRBV2 and TRBJ2-1): EPEVTQTPSHQVTQMGQEVILRCVPISNHLYFYWYRQILGQKVEFLVSFYNNEISEKSEIFDDQFSVERPDGSNFTLKIRSTKLEDSAMYFCASSEVLGGPGTNEQFFGPGTRLTVL.

This clonotype was observed a single time. This rearrangement joins TRBV24-1 to TRBJ2-5; a possible D gene is TRBD1 (5 bases). From germline, CDR1 is KGHDR and CDR2 SFDVKD. The CDR3 contains 13 residues. The V and J ends lost 5 bases and 2 bases respectively, with 8 bases between them. In DNA form, the CDR3 reads TGTGCCACCAGTGGGGCAGGGCAAGAGACCCAGTACTTC. This encodes CATSGAGQETQYF.

The chain employs TRBV20-1 and TRBJ2-1, with 7 nucleotides matching TRBD2. The V gene's germline CDR1 is DFQATT and CDR2 SNEGSKA (reference sequence). The V segment lost 1 base and the J segment 8 bases; nucleotides outside the gene matches: 8. The length of the CDR3 is 14 residues. The CDR3 region is CSARVREVGHEQFF. The CDR3 DNA reads TGCAGTGCTAGAGTTCGGGAGGTTGGTCATGAGCAGTTCTTC.

V usage is TRBV28 and J usage is TRBJ2-7; TRBD1 is a possible D gene (6 bases). Trimming stripped 5 bases from V and 1 base from J, with 21 bases between. The germline V gene encodes CDR1 MDHEN and CDR2 SYDVKM. This CDR3 comprises 17 residues. The CDR3 DNA follows: TGTGCCAGCAGTGCCCCGACTCCCCCTAGGGGGTCCTACGAGCAGTACTTC. Amino acids: CASSAPTPPRGSYEQYF.

The gene calls are TRBV4-2 and TRBJ2-4; tentatively, D is TRBD1 (6 bases). Trimming removed 4 bases from V and 6 bases from J, with 25 bases in between. The CDR3 contains 18 residues. CDR1 is LGHNA and CDR2 is YNFKEQ in the germline V gene. The CDR3: CASSPSPNQGSGRNIQYF. As DNA, the CDR3 is TGTGCCAGCAGCCCCAGTCCGAATCAGGGGTCAGGGAGAAACATTCAGTACTTC.

This chain connects TRBV10-3 to TRBJ2-4; 9 bases agree with TRBD2. J lost 3 bases, V lost 4 bases, and 7 bases had no gene match. Germline assignment: CDR1 ENHRY and CDR2 SYGVKD. The CDR3 sequence is 16 residues long. CDR3 residues: CAISGGTSQYKNIQYF. As DNA, the CDR3 is TGTGCCATCAGTGGGGGGACTAGCCAATACAAAAACATTCAGTACTTC.

This clonotype was detected a few times. The chain has TRBV19 and TRBJ2-5; 13 nucleotides line up with TRBD2. The CDR3 totals 17 residues. The junction had 8 bases not matched to a gene; V was cut back by 3 bases and J by 4 bases. Germline values: CDR1 LNHDA, CDR2 SQIVND (reference sequence). As DNA, the CDR3 is TGTGCCAGTAGTATCGGACTAGCGGGAGATCTTGCAGAGACCCAGTACTTC. Amino acids: CASSIGLAGDLAETQYF.

The genes are TRBV7-2 and TRBJ2-5; TRBD2 aligns across 10 bases. Germline CDR1 reads SGHTA; CDR2 reads FQGNSA. V dropped 5 bases and J dropped 5; count of bases not matched to a gene: 8. The CDR3 contains 15 residues. In DNA form, the CDR3 reads TGTGCCAGCAGCGCGAGCGGGGGGGCGTTGGAGACCCAGTACTTC. This encodes CASSASGGALETQYF. The whole variable domain, filled in from reference TRBV7-2 and TRBJ2-5, reads GAGVSQSPSNKVTEKGKDVELRCDPISGHTALYWYRQSLGQGLEFLIYFQGNSAPDKSGLPSDRFSAERTGGSVSTLTIQRTQQEDSAVYLCASSASGGALETQYFGPGTRLLVL.

The chain employs TRBV20-1 and TRBJ2-1, with 12 bases lining up with TRBD2. CDR1 and CDR2 (germline): DFQATT, SNEGSKA (reference sequence). There are 16 residues in the CDR3. With 0 bases clipped from V and 8 bases from J, the junction kept 8 bases outside the gene matches. CDR3 DNA: TGCAGTGCTAGAGATTATCGCCTAGCGGGAGGGTATGAGCAGTTCTTC. It is translated as CSARDYRLAGGYEQFF.

V gene TRBV10-3 combines with J gene TRBJ2-7; D assignment may be TRBD1 or TRBD2 (5 bases each). V gave up 0 bases and J gave up 6 bases, with 6 bases separating them. The CDR3 has 12 amino acids. Per germline, CDR1 ENHRY and CDR2 SYGVKD. For the CDR3, the DNA is TGTGCCATCAGTGAGTCTGGGACCGAGCAGTACTTC. Its translation: CAISESGTEQYF.

This clonotype was observed a handful of times. The V gene is TRBV12-3 or TRBV12-4, the J gene TRBJ2-3; D may match TRBD1 or TRBD2 (5 bases each). This CDR3 region has 14 residues. The V end lost 5 bases, the J end lost 0 bases, and 9 bases lay between the germline ends. The CDR3 DNA follows: TGTGCCAGCAGTGGGGGATACAGCACAGATACGCAGTATTTT. Translated: CASSGGYSTDTQYF.

Many counts were recorded for this clonotype. The chain is built from TRBV7-8 and TRBJ2-3; no reliable D call. The V gene's germline CDR1 is SGHVS and CDR2 FQNEAQ. Between the trimmed V and J ends, which lost 4 bases and 1 base, there was a span of 9 bases. The CDR3 consists of 14 residues. The CDR3 sequence is CASSSPSRTDTQYF. The DNA of the CDR3 is TGTGCCAGCAGCTCCCCCAGTCGCACAGATACGCAGTATTTT.

This clonotype came up a few times. CDR3 sequence: CAISESSQRADEQYF. The CDR3 nucleotides read TGTGCCATCAGTGAGTCGAGTCAAAGAGCTGACGAGCAGTACTTC. The V call is TRBV10-3, the J call TRBJ2-7; no firm D call. CDR1 and CDR2 (germline): ENHRY, SYGVKD. Trimming cost V 0 bases and J 5 bases, with 14 bases left between them. This CDR3 contains 15 residues.

This clonotype has just a few counts. This chain uses TRBV27 with TRBJ1-1; unclear D gene. The length of the CDR3 is 14 residues. Germline V gives CDR1 MNHEY, CDR2 SMNVEV (reference sequence). V lost 2 bases to trimming and J lost 4 bases, with 11 bases between them. CDR3 in amino acids: CASSLGSLTTEAFF. CDR3 DNA sequence: TGTGCCAGCAGTTTAGGCTCCCTCACCACTGAAGCTTTCTTT.

V is TRBV19 and J is TRBJ2-7; 9 positions match TRBD1. The V gene end was trimmed by 4 bases and the J gene end by 4 bases; junction bases not matched to a gene: 5. The V gene's germline CDR1 is LNHDA and CDR2 SQIVND (reference sequence). The CDR3 consists of 14 residues. DNA for the CDR3: TGTGCCAGTAGTACCAGACAGGGGGAGTACGAGCAGTACTTC. Its translation: CASSTRQGEYEQYF.

This chain uses TRBV6-5 with TRBJ2-1; D remains ambiguous. Germline CDR1 and CDR2: MNHEY and SVGAGI. The CDR3 spans 16 residues. V was clipped by 5 bases and J by 6 bases, with 20 bases between them. The CDR3 here is CASSAGPTPIGNEQFF. The CDR3 coding sequence is TGTGCCAGCAGTGCCGGACCGACCCCCATCGGCAATGAGCAGTTCTTC.

This clonotype counts as medium-sized. CDR3 sequence reads: CASSLARTGGPQGGYTF. The CDR3, as DNA: TGTGCCAGCAGCTTAGCCCGGACAGGGGGACCCCAGGGGGGCTACACCTTC. The rearrangement uses TRBV7-2 and TRBJ1-2, with 10 bases lining up with TRBD1. Trimming at V came to 0 bases and at J to 8 bases, leaving 12 bases not matched to a gene. CDR1 and CDR2 (germline): SGHTA, FQGNSA. CDR3 size: 17 residues.